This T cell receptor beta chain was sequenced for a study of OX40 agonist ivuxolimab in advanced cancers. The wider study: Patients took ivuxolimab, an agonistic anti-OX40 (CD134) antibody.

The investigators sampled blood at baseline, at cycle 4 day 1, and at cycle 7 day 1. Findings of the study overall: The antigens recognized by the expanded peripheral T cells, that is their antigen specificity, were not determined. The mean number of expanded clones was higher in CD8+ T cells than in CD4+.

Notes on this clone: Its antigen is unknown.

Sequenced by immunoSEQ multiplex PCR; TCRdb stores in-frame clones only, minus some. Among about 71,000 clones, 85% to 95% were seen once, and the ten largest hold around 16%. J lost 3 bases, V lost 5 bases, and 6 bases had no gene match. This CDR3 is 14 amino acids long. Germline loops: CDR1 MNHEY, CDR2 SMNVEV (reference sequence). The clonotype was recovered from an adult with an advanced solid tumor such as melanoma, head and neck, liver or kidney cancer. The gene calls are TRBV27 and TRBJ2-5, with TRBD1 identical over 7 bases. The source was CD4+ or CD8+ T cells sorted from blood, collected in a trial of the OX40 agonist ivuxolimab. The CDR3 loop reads CASSPRDSKETQYF. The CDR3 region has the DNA TGTGCCAGCAGTCCACGGGACAGTAAAGAGACCCAGTACTTC.